This TCR beta chain was identified in a study of cytomegalovirus exposure and HLA in healthy donors. The study ran its PCR with 60 Vbeta and 13 Jbeta primers. TCRdb's table, derived via immunoSEQ multiplex PCR, lists solely in-frame clones and lacks some. The data show some 140,000 clones, 75% to 80% seen once. CDR3 length equals 14 residues. Trimming stripped 3 bases from V and 4 bases from J, with 12 bases between. The germline V gene encodes CDR1 MNHNY and CDR2 SVGAGI (reference sequence). V is TRBV6-6 and J is TRBJ1-2, with D possibly matching TRBD1 (6 bases). The clonotype was recovered from a young man in good health and CMV-seronegative. The sequenced material came from PBMCs. The DNA of the CDR3 is TGTGCCAGCAGTTATCAACAGGGTGTCTATGGCTACACCTTC. This gives the protein CASSYQQGVYGYTF.